This T cell receptor beta chain is from a study of PD-L1 blockade in urothelial cancer. Across the study: Prior chemotherapy regimens per patient numbered 0 to 3. Blood was subjected to analysis at 3 weeks (second dose) and 6 weeks following treatment start. Notes on the study in general: Improved survival was predicted by pretreatment blood TCR clonality below the median.

In the case of this clone: Its target is unknown.

V was pared by 2 bases and J by 4 bases, with 6 bases between. Germline loops: CDR1 SGHTA, CDR2 FQGNSA. The CDR3 is made up of 13 amino acids. TCRdb's copy holds only in-frame clones and misses some; the assay was immunoSEQ multiplex PCR. The sample carries about 33,000 clones, over 70% recorded once. The time point denotes: pretreatment peripheral blood. Peripheral blood mononuclear cells were collected from every patient before and during treatment, yielding between 1 and 8 samples per patient. Source: PBMCs, taken around atezolizumab (anti-PD-L1) treatment. The chain has TRBV7-2 and TRBJ2-1; D is unresolved. The TCR originated in a man aged 55 to 69 with urothelial cancer. The CDR3 DNA follows: TGTGCCAGCAGCTTACCCTTTTACAATGAGCAGTTCTTC. Translation: CASSLPFYNEQFF.